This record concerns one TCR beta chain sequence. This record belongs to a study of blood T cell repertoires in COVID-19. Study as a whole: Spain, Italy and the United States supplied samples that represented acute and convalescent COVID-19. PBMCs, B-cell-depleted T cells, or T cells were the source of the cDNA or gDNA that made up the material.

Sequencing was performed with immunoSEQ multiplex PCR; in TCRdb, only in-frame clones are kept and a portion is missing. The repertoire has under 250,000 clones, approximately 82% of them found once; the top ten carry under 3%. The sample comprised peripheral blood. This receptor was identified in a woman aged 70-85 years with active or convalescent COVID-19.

The CDR3 here is CASSLGSSQGAYGYTF. The CDR3 DNA follows: TGTGCCAGCAGCTTGGGGAGTAGCCAGGGGGCATATGGCTACACCTTC. The chain carries TRBV5-6 and TRBJ1-2; 8 bases are a match to TRBD1. This CDR3 spans 16 amino acids. Losses at the gene ends were 0 bases for V and 5 bases for J; bases not matched to a gene: 9. Germline V gene lookup returns CDR1 SGHDT and CDR2 YYEEEE.